These 26 T cell receptor beta chains were sequenced from one sample in a study of sequential checkpoint blockade in melanoma. Assay used: immunoSEQ multiplex PCR; TCRdb lists only in-frame clones, some missing. The sample lists around 9,700 clones, 56% occurring once. This sample's treatment: randomized to nivolumab then ipilimumab (arm A) or the reverse (arm B). Source: CD8+ T cells sorted from blood (inferred from file names), taken from a patient given nivolumab and ipilimumab in sequence. All receptors come from a human donor with melanoma.

The chain is built from TRBV28 and TRBJ1-1; D is ambiguous. Germline V gives CDR1 MDHEN, CDR2 SYDVKM. The CDR3 totals 15 residues. V was trimmed by 3 bases and J by 0 bases, leaving 11 bases between them. The CDR3 here is CASSLESAMNTEAFF. The CDR3 DNA reads TGTGCCAGCAGTTTGGAAAGCGCGATGAACACTGAAGCTTTCTTT.

The chain combines TRBV18 with TRBJ2-5, with 9 nucleotides matching TRBD1. The CDR3 length is 15 residues. Per the germline V gene, CDR1 is KGHSH and CDR2 is LQKENI. Trimming took 3 bases from V and 11 from J; bases not matched to a gene: 13. CDR3 protein: CASSPWDRDRFEQYF. The CDR3 DNA follows: TGTGCCAGCTCACCCTGGGACAGGGATCGTTTTGAGCAGTACTTC.

The chain combines TRBV27 with TRBJ2-3, with D perhaps TRBD1 (7 bases). CDR3 size: 16 residues. Germline V CDR1 and CDR2: MNHEY, SMNVEV (reference sequence). V was trimmed by 6 bases and J by 0 bases, leaving 16 bases between them. CDR3 amino acids: CASRTGRLYSTDTQYF. CDR3 DNA sequence: TGTGCCAGCAGGACAGGGAGGCTTTATAGCACAGATACGCAGTATTTT.

The CDR3 is CASSLKTSGGETQYF. Here the CDR3 DNA reads TGTGCCAGCAGCTTGAAGACTAGCGGGGGGGAGACCCAGTACTTC. The rearrangement uses TRBV5-4 and TRBJ2-5; 13 positions match TRBD2. CDR3 length: 15 amino acids. V was clipped by 1 base and J by 5 bases; unmatched bases: 2. Germline CDR1 and CDR2: SGHNT and YYREEE (reference sequence).

CDR3 bases: TGTGCCAGCTCACCCGGGGGGGGTGGAAACACTGAAGCTTTCTTT. Its protein product is CASSPGGGGNTEAFF. This rearrangement joins TRBV18 to TRBJ1-1; weak D call: TRBD1 (5 bases). Germline V lookup: CDR1 KGHSH, CDR2 LQKENI. Trimming took 3 bases from V and 2 from J, leaving 13 bases between them. The CDR3 has 15 residues.

The V gene is TRBV5-1, the J gene TRBJ2-3, with D maybe TRBD1 (5 bases). CDR3 length: 14 residues. V was cut by 1 base and J by 2 bases, with 8 bases left in between. Germline V gene lookup returns CDR1 SGHRS and CDR2 YFSETQ. CDR3 loop: CASSLIGVTDTQYF. CDR3 in DNA: TGCGCCAGCAGCTTGATAGGGGTCACAGATACGCAGTATTTT.

This clone showed up just once. This chain links TRBV28 with TRBJ2-3; D might be TRBD2 (5 bases). CDR1 is MDHEN, CDR2 SYDVKM, per germline. CDR3 length equals 12 residues. Trimming left V 8 bases short and J 7 bases short, with 13 bases between. Written as DNA, the CDR3 is TGTGCCAGCTCTCCGGACTTTCATACGCAGTATTTT. This translates into CASSPDFHTQYF.

Sample share makes this clone medium-sized (0.01 to 0.1%). V is TRBV18 and J is TRBJ2-1; D is perhaps TRBD2 (5 bases). The germline gives CDR1 KGHSH, CDR2 LQKENI. Between the trimmed V and J ends, which lost 6 bases and 5 bases, there was a span of 17 bases. The CDR3 is made up of 15 amino acids. The CDR3 nucleotides are TGTGCCAGCTCCCCAGCACTAGGCGCTGACAATGAGCAGTTCTTC. It translates to CASSPALGADNEQFF.

This clone has only a few counts. The V and J genes are TRBV5-8 and TRBJ1-2; D perhaps matches TRBD1 (5 bases). Germline CDR1 and CDR2: SGHTS and YDEGEE. V lost 3 bases, J lost 1 base, and 10 bases lay in between. The CDR3 has 14 residues. The CDR3 reads CASSSRRDNYGYTF. The CDR3 nucleotides are TGTGCCAGCAGCTCTCGCAGGGATAACTATGGCTACACCTTC.

The V call is TRBV4-3, the J call TRBJ2-3; TRBD2 matches at 11 bases. CDR1 and CDR2 (germline): LGHNA, YSLEER. V shed 4 bases and J 6 bases; nucleotides not matched to a gene: 12. CDR3 size: 17 residues. CDR3 nucleotide sequence: TGCGCCAGCAGCCTCCTGGGACTAGCGGCTGATGGGGATACGCAGTATTTT. This translates into CASSLLGLAADGDTQYF.

The chain links TRBV7-2 to TRBJ2-5, with 10 bases lining up with TRBD2. The end of the DNA aligns better with TRBJ2-7, so the J call may be wrong. The CDR3 is 15 residues long. Germline lookup yields CDR1 SGHTA and CDR2 FQGNSA. CDR3: CASSPVAGGLYEQYF. CDR3 DNA: TGTGCCAGCAGTCCGGTAGCGGGAGGACTCTACGAGCAGTACTTC.

This chain connects TRBV11-2 to TRBJ2-5, with TRBD1 matching 9 bases. CDR1 is SGHAT, CDR2 FQNNGV, per germline. The CDR3 loop spans 15 amino acids. J gave up 6 bases and V 4 bases, and 9 bases lay outside the gene matches. For the CDR3, the DNA is TGTGCCAGCAGCTCCTCCGGGACAGGGAAGAAGACCCAGTACTTC. It yields the protein CASSSSGTGKKTQYF.

CDR3 amino acids: CASSLEVAGGYSGELFF. The CDR3 DNA reads as TGCGCCAGCAGCTTGGAGGTAGCGGGAGGTTATTCCGGGGAGCTGTTTTTT. The chain combines TRBV5-1 with TRBJ2-2; 10 bases line up with TRBD2. The J segment lost 6 bases and the V segment lost 0 bases, leaving 8 bases of the junction unmatched. The CDR3 contains 17 residues. CDR1 and CDR2 (germline): SGHRS, YFSETQ.

This clone was observed a few times. This chain joins TRBV7-9 and TRBJ1-2; D remains ambiguous. V gave up 5 bases and J gave up 0 bases, with 7 bases separating them. The CDR3 has 13 residues. Looked up from germline, CDR1 is SEHNR and CDR2 is FQNEAQ (reference sequence). The CDR3 here is CASSVTSNYGYTF. Here the CDR3 DNA reads TGTGCCAGCAGCGTCACATCTAACTATGGCTACACCTTC.

A word on this clone: One end of the junction is discordant with germline, which a read error may explain. This chain joins TRBV7-9 and TRBJ2-5; D call uncertain. The CDR3 covers 11 residues. CDR1 is SEHNR and CDR2 is FQNEAQ in the germline V gene (reference sequence). CDR3 DNA: TGTGCCAGCAGCTTAGCTACGGAGACGGACTTC. It yields the protein CASSLATETDF.

The rearrangement links TRBV9 to TRBJ2-1, with 7 bases matching TRBD2. V trimming: 0 bases; J trimming: 4 bases; junction bases outside the gene matches: 10. Germline CDR1 is SGDLS and CDR2 is YYNGEE. The CDR3 consists of 17 residues. The CDR3 spells CASSVGEREGRYNEQFF. CDR3 sequence (DNA): TGTGCCAGCAGCGTAGGGGAAAGGGAGGGCCGGTACAATGAGCAGTTCTTC.

The chain links TRBV9 to TRBJ2-7; TRBD2 matches 7 bases. The V segment lost 4 bases and the J segment 1 base; nucleotides outside the gene matches: 8. The CDR3 runs 15 residues. Per germline, CDR1 SGDLS and CDR2 YYNGEE. The CDR3 reads CASSPEASGSYEQYF. The DNA for the CDR3 is TGTGCCAGCAGCCCAGAGGCTAGCGGATCCTACGAGCAGTACTTC.

The CDR3 loop is CARSRYHPLAGVHNEQFF. CDR3 in DNA: TGTGCCAGAAGCCGATACCACCCCCTAGCGGGAGTCCACAATGAGCAGTTCTTC. This chain uses TRBV5-3 with TRBJ2-1; TRBD2 agrees at 10 bases. TRBV5-3 belongs to the ORF category, with a function that is uncertain. J gave up 5 bases and V 4 bases, and 15 bases lay outside the gene matches. The CDR3 runs 18 residues.

This chain uses TRBV27 with TRBJ1-1; D not certain. V dropped 0 bases and J dropped 1 base, with 6 bases sitting between them. This CDR3 has 14 residues. Germline loops: CDR1 MNHEY, CDR2 SMNVEV (reference sequence). The CDR3 loop is CASSLSTGNTEAFF. The DNA for the CDR3 is TGTGCCAGCAGTTTATCTACGGGGAACACTGAAGCTTTCTTT.

This clone turned up a few times. This chain connects TRBV30 to TRBJ2-3; no firm D call. The V end was cut by 6 bases, the J end by 4 bases, with 5 bases between. The CDR3 consists of 10 residues. Looked up from germline, CDR1 is GTSNPN and CDR2 is SVGIG (reference sequence). The CDR3 DNA reads TGTGCCTGTATATCAGATACGCAGTATTTT. This gives the protein CACISDTQYF.

This chain joins TRBV27 and TRBJ2-2; D is unclear. The CDR3 spans 13 residues. The germline V gene encodes CDR1 MNHEY and CDR2 SMNVEV (reference sequence). V lost 3 bases and J lost 3, with 5 bases in between. In nucleotides, the CDR3 is TGTGCCAGCAGTTTTGAGTACACCGGGGAGCTGTTTTTT. Encoded protein: CASSFEYTGELFF.

The chain uses TRBV5-8 and TRBJ1-1, with D possibly TRBD1 on 6 matching bases. Germline CDR1 SGHTS, CDR2 YDEGEE. The CDR3 loop spans 18 amino acids. The ends were cut back, 2 bases at V and 0 bases at J, with 20 bases in the middle. The CDR3 here is CASSFIRAGAVVNTEAFF. In DNA form, the CDR3 reads TGTGCCAGCAGCTTTATTAGGGCAGGGGCGGTCGTGAACACTGAAGCTTTCTTT.

The V call is TRBV28, the J call TRBJ1-5; D gene unclear. CDR3 length: 15 residues. Germline CDR1 MDHEN, CDR2 SYDVKM. Trimming pared 6 bases from V and 6 bases from J, leaving 18 bases between. Here the CDR3 DNA reads TGTGCCAGCAGCGAACTTATAGGGAGTAGTCAGCCCCAGCATTTT. Its translation is CASSELIGSSQPQHF.

The chain combines TRBV7-9 with TRBJ1-6; 10 bases are shared with TRBD1. This CDR3 has 13 amino acids. The germline CDR1 and CDR2 sequences are SEHNR and FQNEAQ (reference sequence). V shed 6 bases, J shed 8 bases, and the junction held 1 base outside the gene matches. CDR3 sequence: CASRGQGDSPLHF. The DNA of the CDR3 is TGTGCCAGCAGAGGACAGGGGGATTCACCCCTCCACTTT.

This clone was seen only a few times. This chain links TRBV7-2 with TRBJ2-7, with 8 bases that match TRBD2. V lost 5 bases to trimming and J lost 5 bases; unmatched junction nucleotides: 11. This CDR3 is 15 amino acids long. Germline V lookup: CDR1 SGHTA, CDR2 FQGNSA. The CDR3 nucleotides are TGTGCCAGCAGCCAACCGGGACTAGGACAAGACGAGCAGTACTTC. This codes for CASSQPGLGQDEQYF. The full variable domain, with the rest looked up from reference TRBV7-2 and TRBJ2-7, is GAGVSQSPSNKVTEKGKDVELRCDPISGHTALYWYRQSLGQGLEFLIYFQGNSAPDKSGLPSDRFSAERTGGSVSTLTIQRTQQEDSAVYLCASSQPGLGQDEQYFGPGTRLTVT.

This sequence joins TRBV6-1 and TRBJ1-6; TRBD1 matches at 11 bases. Germline values: CDR1 MNHNS, CDR2 SASEGT. The CDR3 loop spans 14 amino acids. V shed 5 bases, J shed 13 bases, and the junction held 7 bases outside the gene matches. This CDR3 is CASSSDRGLSPLHF. DNA for the CDR3: TGTGCCAGCAGTTCGGACAGGGGGCTTTCCCCCCTCCACTTT.